This T cell receptor (beta chain) was captured by sequencing in a study of neurological immune-mediated disorders. The germline V gene encodes CDR1 SGHTA and CDR2 FQGNSA. The J segment lost 4 bases and the V segment lost 6 bases, leaving 7 bases of the junction unmatched. The CDR3 spans 14 residues. This clonotype was observed many times. One entry per CDR3 protein results from TCRdb running MiXCR on the 5' RACE reads. Of 70,000 or so distinct CDR3 sequences listed, 3% to 4% are singletons. The chain links TRBV7-2 to TRBJ2-5; 8 nucleotides agree with TRBD2. The TCR comes from a woman in her forties or fifties with multiple sclerosis. Sequenced: PBMCs. DNA of the CDR3: TGTGCCAGCAGACGAACTAGCGGAGGAGAGACCCAGTACTTC. This encodes CASRRTSGGETQYF.